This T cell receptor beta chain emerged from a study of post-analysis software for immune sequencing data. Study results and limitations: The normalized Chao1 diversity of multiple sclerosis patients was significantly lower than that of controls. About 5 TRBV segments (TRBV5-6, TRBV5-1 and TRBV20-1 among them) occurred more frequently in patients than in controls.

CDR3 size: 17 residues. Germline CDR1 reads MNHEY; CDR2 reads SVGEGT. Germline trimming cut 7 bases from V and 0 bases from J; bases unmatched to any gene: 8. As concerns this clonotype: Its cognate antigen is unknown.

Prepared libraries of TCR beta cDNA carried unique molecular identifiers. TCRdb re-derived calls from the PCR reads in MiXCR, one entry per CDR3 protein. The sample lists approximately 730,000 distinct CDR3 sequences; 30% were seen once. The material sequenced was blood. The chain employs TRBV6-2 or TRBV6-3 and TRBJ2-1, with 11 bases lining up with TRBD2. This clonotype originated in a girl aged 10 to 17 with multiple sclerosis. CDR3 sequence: CASITSGTSGSYNEQFF. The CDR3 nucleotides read TGTGCCAGCATTACCTCCGGGACTAGCGGCTCCTACAATGAGCAGTTCTTC.